A selection of T cell receptor beta chains follows, all from one sample in a study of post-analysis software for immune sequencing data. Each CDR3 protein gets one entry after TCRdb re-called the PCR reads with MiXCR. There are about 800,000 distinct CDR3 sequences in the sample; 30% occur only once, and roughly 0.53% lies in the top ten. Sequencing used blood. The receptor source for this set is a girl aged 5-17 years with multiple sclerosis. CDR3s leave out the opening cysteine and the closing phenylalanine or tryptophan.

j_call,v_call,cdr3_aa
TRBJ1-2,TRBV6-5,ASARGLNYGYT
.,TRBV7-2,ASSSLYPGIRDEQY
TRBJ2-7,TRBV12-3/TRBV12-4,ASSLTAGEQY
TRBJ1-6,TRBV5-1,ASSSTGTGASPLH
TRBJ2-2,TRBV5-1,ASSLYTGPGELF
TRBJ2-6,TRBV20-1,SARDRDSGANVLT
TRBJ2-7,TRBV11-2,ASSLGLLAGNLYEQY
TRBJ1-5,TRBV20-1,SARSQGRGQPQH
TRBJ2-7,TRBV20-1,SATEIGYEQY
TRBJ2-3,TRBV6-5,ASSYSDRGYTQY
TRBJ1-1,TRBV7-9,ASSLARGVEAF
TRBJ2-7,TRBV27,ASSAGPTGGPYEQY
TRBJ1-5,TRBV27,ASKLGYSNQPQH
TRBJ1-1,TRBV5-1,ASSPLQGSNTEAF
TRBJ1-2,TRBV20-1,GGQGANYGYT
TRBJ2-7,TRBV6-1,ASSEQWTANYEQY
TRBJ1-4,TRBV10-3,AISEQGRGTNEKLF
.,TRBV2,ASSATWGQGIQETQY
TRBJ2-5,TRBV6-5,ATWTSGETQY
TRBJ2-5,TRBV24-1,ATSDFKLPLRQETQY
TRBJ2-7,TRBV29-1,SVETGSPYNEQY
TRBJ2-3,TRBV6-2/TRBV6-3,ASSYSAGTSSGDTQY
TRBJ1-5,TRBV20-1,SARDYSSNQPQH
TRBJ2-2,TRBV10-3,AIRRDRGHTGELF
TRBJ2-4,TRBV20-1,SARVGVLAKNTQY
TRBJ2-5,TRBV5-1,ASSSFSGGSETQY
TRBJ1-2,TRBV5-1,ASSLNLNYGYT
TRBJ2-3,TRBV7-9,ASIGSGWDTQY
TRBJ2-1,TRBV29-1,SVELRATSAPLMGNEQF
TRBJ1-5,TRBV28,ASSLIGFGNQPQH
TRBJ2-3,TRBV7-6,ASSLAPPYSTDTLY
TRBJ2-1,TRBV14,ASSPGLAGVSGGNNEQF
TRBJ1-1,TRBV27,ATKGSGQGEPEAF
.,TRBV2,AKRTGAETQY
TRBJ1-5,TRBV6-2/TRBV6-3,ASTMRGNQPQH
.,TRBV21-1,ASSKDYSLVSYEQY
TRBJ1-2,TRBV7-2,ASSLDPGDGYT
.,TRBV7-2,ASSLEGTYYNEQY
TRBJ1-2,TRBV27,ASSLWGTGAQVYGYT
TRBJ1-4,TRBV7-2,ASSLKGPRWDEKLF
TRBJ2-3,TRBV28,ASEGGAADTQY
TRBJ2-7,TRBV5-1,ASSLAVQGNHEQY
TRBJ2-7,TRBV28,ASSTRTGKSSYEQY
TRBJ1-1,TRBV4-1,ASSQATGVGRGTEAF
TRBJ2-7,TRBV20-1,SGGASGTHEQY